The clone carrying this TCR beta chain has just one count. Its antigen remains unknown. Sequencing used immunoSEQ multiplex PCR; TCRdb keeps in-frame clones, though not all of them. The sample contains 100,000 or so clones, 80% to 95% of which appear only once. With 0 bases removed from V and 0 bases from J, the gap between germline ends came to 6 bases. The germline gives CDR1 LGHNA, CDR2 YSLEER. The CDR3 sequence is 15 residues long. This sample was taken from a study of siplizumab effects on memory and regulatory T cells. Points from the study as a whole: Roughly 80-96% of proliferating clones (CD4+ or CD8+) could not be assigned a naive or memory phenotype. Unstimulated subsets accounted for the mapping of only a minor share of the clones that were alloreactive. Whether proliferating Tregs in siplizumab cultures suppress was not functionally confirmed.

This chain links TRBV4-3 with TRBJ1-3; D is uncertain. What was sequenced was CD4+ T cells sorted from blood. The sequence was obtained from a human donor in good health. The CDR3 spells CASSQDESSGNTIYF. The DNA of the CDR3 is TGCGCCAGCAGCCAAGATGAATCCTCTGGAAACACCATATATTTT.